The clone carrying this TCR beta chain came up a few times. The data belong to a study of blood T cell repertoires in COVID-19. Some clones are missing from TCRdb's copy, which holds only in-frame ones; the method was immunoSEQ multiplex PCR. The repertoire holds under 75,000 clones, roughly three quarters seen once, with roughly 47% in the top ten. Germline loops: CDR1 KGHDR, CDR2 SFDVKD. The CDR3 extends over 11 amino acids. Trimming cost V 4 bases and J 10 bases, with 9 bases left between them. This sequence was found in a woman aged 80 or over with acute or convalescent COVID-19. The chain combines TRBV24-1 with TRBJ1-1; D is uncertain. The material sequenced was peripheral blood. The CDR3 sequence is CATSDRYSAFF. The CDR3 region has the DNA TGTGCCACCAGTGACAGGTACTCAGCTTTCTTT.